These 7 T cell receptor beta chains were all obtained from the same sample, sequenced in a study of blood T cell repertoires in COVID-19. Clones were sequenced by immunoSEQ multiplex PCR, and TCRdb holds only the in-frame ones, with some missing. The repertoire holds around 430,000 clones, 87% seen once, with around 9.3% in the top ten. The specimen sequenced was PBMCs or T cells enriched from blood (not recorded which). The source of these receptors is a woman aged 50 to 60 who had recovered from COVID-19.

The rearrangement uses TRBV13 and TRBJ2-1, with 11 bases fitting TRBD2. Germline-derived CDR1 and CDR2 are PRHDT and FYEKMQ (reference sequence). This CDR3 has 15 amino acids. V was pared by 5 bases and J by 5 bases, with 5 bases of the junction left unmatched. The CDR3 nucleotides read TGTGCCAGCAGCCAGGGACTAGCGGTGAACAATGAGCAGTTCTTC. Translated, it gives CASSQGLAVNNEQFF.

V gene TRBV9 combines with J gene TRBJ1-2; D not certain. This CDR3 spans 11 amino acids. Germline-derived CDR1 and CDR2 are SGDLS and YYNGEE. Trimming removed 3 bases from V and 11 bases from J, with 11 bases in between. DNA of the CDR3: TGTGCCAGCAGCGACCGGGATTCTTACACCTTC. It encodes CASSDRDSYTF.

J is TRBJ1-1 and V is TRBV7-2, with D possibly being TRBD1 (5 bases). The CDR3 is 14 residues long. With 5 bases removed from V and 6 bases from J, the gap between germline ends came to 16 bases. Germline-derived CDR1 and CDR2 are SGHTA and FQGNSA. This chain's CDR3 is CASSPDSERAEAFF. In nucleotides, the CDR3 is TGTGCCAGCAGCCCAGACAGTGAACGGGCTGAAGCTTTCTTT. The whole variable domain, remainder taken from reference TRBV7-2 and TRBJ1-1, is GAGVSQSPSNKVTEKGKDVELRCDPISGHTALYWYRQSLGQGLEFLIYFQGNSAPDKSGLPSDRFSAERTGGSVSTLTIQRTQQEDSAVYLCASSPDSERAEAFFGQGTRLTVV.

The V and J genes are TRBV6-5 and TRBJ1-6, with D unclear. V lost 2 bases, J lost 7 bases, and 6 bases lay in between. CDR1 and CDR2 (germline): MNHEY, SVGAGI. This CDR3 has 13 residues. DNA for the CDR3: TGTGCCAGCAGTTACGGAGAGAATTCACCCCTCCACTTT. It is translated as CASSYGENSPLHF.

In the case of this clone: Within the sample, other DNA sequences also encode this same CDR3. The chain links TRBV28 to TRBJ2-5; D gene unclear. V was shortened by 5 bases and J by 5 bases, with 9 bases between the two germline ends. CDR3 length: 12 residues. Germline V gene data show CDR1 as MDHEN and CDR2 as SYDVKM. The CDR3 reads CASSPPRETQYF. In DNA, the CDR3 is TGTGCCAGCAGTCCTCCTAGGGAGACCCAGTACTTC. The full variable domain, rest sourced from reference TRBV28 and TRBJ2-5, is DVKVTQSSRYLVKRTGEKVFLECVQDMDHENMFWYRQDPGLGLRLIYFSYDVKMKEKGDIPEGYSVSREKKERFSLILESASTNQTSMYLCASSPPRETQYFGPGTRLLVL.

The chain has TRBV6-2 or TRBV6-3 and TRBJ1-1; no reliable D call. CDR3 length: 11 amino acids. Germline V lookup: CDR1 MNHEY, CDR2 SVGEGT. V was shortened by 5 bases and J by 3 bases, with 4 bases between the two germline ends. CDR3 sequence reads: CASSGHTEAFF. CDR3 DNA: TGTGCCAGCAGTGGGCACACTGAAGCTTTCTTT.

This clone was counted a single time. This chain links TRBV27 with TRBJ1-6; no reliable D call. The CDR3 loop spans 13 amino acids. Germline assignment: CDR1 MNHEY and CDR2 SMNVEV (reference sequence). With 4 bases removed from V and 4 bases from J, the gap between germline ends came to 5 bases. The CDR3 sequence is CASSSGYNSPLHF. In DNA, the CDR3 is TGTGCCAGCAGTTCCGGGTATAATTCACCCCTCCACTTT.